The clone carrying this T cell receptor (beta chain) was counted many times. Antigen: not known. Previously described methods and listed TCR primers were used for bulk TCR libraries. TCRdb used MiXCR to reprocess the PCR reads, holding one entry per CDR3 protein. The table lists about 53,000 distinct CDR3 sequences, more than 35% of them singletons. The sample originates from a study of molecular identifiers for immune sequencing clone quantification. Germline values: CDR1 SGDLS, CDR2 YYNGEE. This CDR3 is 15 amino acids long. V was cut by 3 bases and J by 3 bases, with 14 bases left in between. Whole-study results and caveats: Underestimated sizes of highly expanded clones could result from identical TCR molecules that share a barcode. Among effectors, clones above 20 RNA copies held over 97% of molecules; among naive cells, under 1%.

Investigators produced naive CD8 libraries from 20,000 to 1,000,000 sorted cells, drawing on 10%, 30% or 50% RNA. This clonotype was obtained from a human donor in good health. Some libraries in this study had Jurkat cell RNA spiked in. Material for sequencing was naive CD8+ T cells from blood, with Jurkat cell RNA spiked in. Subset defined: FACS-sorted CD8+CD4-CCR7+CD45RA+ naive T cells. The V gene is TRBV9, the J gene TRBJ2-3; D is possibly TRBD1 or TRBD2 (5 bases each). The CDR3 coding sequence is TGTGCCAGCAGCGACCGGGACGCTCTTACAGATACGCAGTATTTT. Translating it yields CASSDRDALTDTQYF.